This T cell receptor beta chain was captured by sequencing in a study of cytomegalovirus exposure and HLA in healthy donors. The germline V gene encodes CDR1 MDHEN and CDR2 SYDVKM. CDR3 size: 12 residues. The ends were cut back, 6 bases at V and 7 bases at J, with 13 bases in the middle. The PCR contained 60 Vbeta and 13 Jbeta primers. The repertoire was sequenced with immunoSEQ multiplex PCR; TCRdb's copy has only in-frame clones and lacks some. The data contain approximately 100,000 clones, roughly three quarters of them singletons. Sequencing was performed on PBMCs. The TCR comes from a man aged 35-49 years in good health and CMV-seropositive. V usage is TRBV28 and J usage is TRBJ2-7, with a weak D call TRBD1 (5 bases). The DNA of the CDR3 is TGTGCCAGCAGCCCGGACATGAGAGAGCAGTACTTC. Amino acid sequence: CASSPDMREQYF. Variable domain in full (rest from reference TRBV28 and TRBJ2-7): DVKVTQSSRYLVKRTGEKVFLECVQDMDHENMFWYRQDPGLGLRLIYFSYDVKMKEKGDIPEGYSVSREKKERFSLILESASTNQTSMYLCASSPDMREQYFGPGTRLTVT.